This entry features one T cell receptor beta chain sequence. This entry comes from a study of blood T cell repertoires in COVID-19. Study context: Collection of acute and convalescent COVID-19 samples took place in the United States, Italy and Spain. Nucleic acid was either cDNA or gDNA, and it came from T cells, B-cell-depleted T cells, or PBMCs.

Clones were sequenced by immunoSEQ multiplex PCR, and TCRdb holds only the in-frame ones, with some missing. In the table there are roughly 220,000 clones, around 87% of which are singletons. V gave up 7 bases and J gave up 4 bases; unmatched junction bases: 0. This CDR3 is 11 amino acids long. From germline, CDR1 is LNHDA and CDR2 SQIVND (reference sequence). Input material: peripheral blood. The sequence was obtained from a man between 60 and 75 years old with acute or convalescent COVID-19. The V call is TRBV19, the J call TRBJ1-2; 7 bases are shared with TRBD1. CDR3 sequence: CASTGGYGYTF. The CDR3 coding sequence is TGTGCCAGTACAGGGGGCTATGGCTACACCTTC.